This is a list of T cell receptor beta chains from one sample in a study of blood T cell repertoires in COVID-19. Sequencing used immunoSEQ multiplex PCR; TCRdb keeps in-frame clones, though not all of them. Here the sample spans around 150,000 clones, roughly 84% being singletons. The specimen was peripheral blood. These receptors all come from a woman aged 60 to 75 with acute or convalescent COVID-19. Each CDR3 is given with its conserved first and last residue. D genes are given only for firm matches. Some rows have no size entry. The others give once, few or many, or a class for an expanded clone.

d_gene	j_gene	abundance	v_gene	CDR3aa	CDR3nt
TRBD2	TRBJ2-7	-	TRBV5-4	CASSPWEGSSYEQYF	TGTGCCAGCAGCCCTTGGGAGGGGAGCTCCTACGAGCAGTACTTC
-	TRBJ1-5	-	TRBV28	CASILTGGNQPQHF	TGTGCCAGCATATTAACAGGAGGCAATCAGCCCCAGCATTTT
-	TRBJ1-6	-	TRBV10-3	CAISTNPGQLNSPLHF	TGTGCCATCAGTACTAATCCGGGACAACTTAATTCACCCCTCCACTTT
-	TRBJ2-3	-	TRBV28	CASSFFGSRTDTQYF	TGTGCCAGCAGTTTCTTCGGGAGTAGGACAGATACGCAGTATTTT
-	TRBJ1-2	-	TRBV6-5	CASSYSAWDYGYTF	TGTGCCAGCAGTTACTCAGCGTGGGACTATGGCTACACCTTC
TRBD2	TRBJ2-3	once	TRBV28	CASSLEGLAGEDTQYF	TGTGCCAGCAGTTTGGAGGGACTAGCGGGAGAAGATACGCAGTATTTT
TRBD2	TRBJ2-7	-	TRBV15	CATSRGAGGSYEQYF	TGTGCCACCAGCAGAGGGGCGGGAGGCTCCTACGAGCAGTACTTC
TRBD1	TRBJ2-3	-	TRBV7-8	CASSQSRGRFSTDTQYF	TGTGCCAGCAGCCAAAGCAGGGGGCGCTTTAGCACAGATACGCAGTATTTT
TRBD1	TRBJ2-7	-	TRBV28	CASSRDRGAYEQYF	TGTGCCAGCAGTCGGGACAGGGGAGCCTACGAGCAGTACTTC
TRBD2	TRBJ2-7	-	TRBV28	CASSLSFSSGLAGDEQYF	TGTGCCAGCAGTTTATCCTTCTCCTCGGGACTAGCGGGAGACGAGCAGTACTTC
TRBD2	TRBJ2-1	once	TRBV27	CASSRGASGDNEQFF	TGTGCCAGCAGCAGGGGTGCTAGCGGGGACAATGAGCAGTTCTTC
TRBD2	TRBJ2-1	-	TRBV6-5	CATMTSGRPNEQFF	TGTGCCACTATGACTAGCGGGCGACCTAATGAGCAGTTCTTC
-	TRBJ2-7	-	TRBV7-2	CASRPTLGNYEQYF	TGTGCCAGCAGGCCTACGCTAGGAAACTACGAGCAGTACTTC
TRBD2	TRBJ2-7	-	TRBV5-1	CASSLARDTIAGDYEQYF	TGCGCCAGCAGCTTGGCCAGGGACACAATAGCGGGAGACTACGAGCAGTACTTC
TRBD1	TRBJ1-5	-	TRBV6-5	CASRDRVQPQHF	TGTGCCAGCCGGGACAGGGTTCAGCCCCAGCATTTT
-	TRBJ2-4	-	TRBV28	CASISSSGTPREHIQYF	TGTGCCAGCATTTCATCTTCCGGGACACCCCGAGAACACATTCAGTACTTC
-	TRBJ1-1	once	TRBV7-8	CASSYLAVNTEAFF	TGTGCCAGCAGCTACCTTGCAGTCAACACTGAAGCTTTCTTT
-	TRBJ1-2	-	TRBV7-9	CASSLRINEDGYTF	TGTGCCAGCAGCTTACGAATCAATGAGGATGGCTACACCTTC
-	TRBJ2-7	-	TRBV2	CASSEGGHEQYF	TGTGCCAGCAGTGAAGGAGGCCACGAGCAGTACTTC
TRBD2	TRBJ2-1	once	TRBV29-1	CSSSRGTGTSASSYNEQFF	TGCAGCTCCTCCCGAGGCACCGGGACTAGCGCGAGCTCCTACAATGAGCAGTTCTTC
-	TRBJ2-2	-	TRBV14	CASSQRGNTGELFF	TGTGCCAGCAGCCAACGGGGGAACACCGGGGAGCTGTTTTTT
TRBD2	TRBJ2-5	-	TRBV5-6	CASSSPGLAGEETQYF	TGTGCCAGCAGCTCCCCGGGACTAGCGGGAGAAGAGACCCAGTACTTC
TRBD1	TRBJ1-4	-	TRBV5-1	CASSYDYTGQADNEKLFF	TGCGCCAGCAGCTATGACTACACCGGACAGGCAGATAATGAAAAACTGTTTTTT
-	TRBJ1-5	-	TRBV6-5	CASTPGGGSQPQHF	TGTGCCAGCACTCCCGGGGGGGGGAGTCAGCCCCAGCATTTT
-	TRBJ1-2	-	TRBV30	CAWTRGQNYGYTF	TGTGCCTGGACTAGGGGCCAGAACTATGGCTACACCTTC
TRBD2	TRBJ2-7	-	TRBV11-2	CASSFRTSGYEQYF	TGTGCCAGCAGCTTTAGGACTAGCGGGTACGAGCAGTACTTC
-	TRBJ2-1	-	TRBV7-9	CASSPGGAGYNEQFF	TGTGCCAGCAGCCCCGGGGGAGCCGGATACAATGAGCAGTTCTTC
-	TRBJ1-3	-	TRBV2	CASSPWGDGDTIYF	TGTGCCAGCAGCCCCTGGGGGGACGGGGACACCATATATTTT
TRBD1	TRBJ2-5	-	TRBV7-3	CASSRWGQAQETQYF	TGTGCCAGCAGCCGGTGGGGACAGGCCCAAGAGACCCAGTACTTC